These 5 T cell receptor beta chains came from one sample sequenced in a study of PD-L1 blockade in urothelial cancer. The assay was immunoSEQ multiplex PCR, and TCRdb's table has in-frame clones only and misses some. The sample lists about 81,000 clones, around nine tenths occurring once. The sample consisted of PBMCs, taken around atezolizumab (anti-PD-L1) treatment. The receptors were sampled from a man aged 55 to 70 with urothelial cancer.

The chain employs TRBV7-6 and TRBJ1-1, with D tentatively TRBD1 (6 bases). This CDR3 region has 14 residues. Germline V CDR1 and CDR2: SGHVS, FNYEAQ. Trimming cost V 5 bases and J 5 bases, with 15 bases left between them. The CDR3 coding sequence is TGTGCCAGCAGCAAGGGGACAAGGGGGACTGAAGCTTTCTTT. As protein: CASSKGTRGTEAFF.

The V and J genes are TRBV6-1 and TRBJ2-2; 9 nucleotides match TRBD2. The junction had 12 bases not matched to a gene; V was cut back by 10 bases and J by 6 bases. The CDR3 length is 15 residues. Germline V gene data show CDR1 as MNHNS and CDR2 as SASEGT. Here the CDR3 reads CATSVAGVHSGELFF. CDR3 in DNA: TGTGCCACATCGGTAGCGGGAGTTCATTCCGGGGAGCTGTTTTTT.

The chain combines TRBV14 with TRBJ2-7, with 8 bases lining up with TRBD1. This CDR3 is 18 amino acids long. The germline gives CDR1 SGHDN, CDR2 FVKESK. Unmatched junction bases numbered 12, after V lost 2 bases and J lost 0 bases. CDR3 loop: CASSQMSLRTGSSYEQYF. CDR3 DNA sequence: TGTGCCAGCAGCCAAATGAGTCTCCGGACAGGGAGCTCCTACGAGCAGTACTTC.

The rearrangement links TRBV28 to TRBJ1-2; 7 bases map to TRBD1. CDR3 length: 19 amino acids. V trimming: 4 bases; J trimming: 4 bases; junction bases outside the gene matches: 21. The germline CDR1 and CDR2 sequences are MDHEN and SYDVKM. CDR3 loop: CASSSSPSYHRGLAYGYTF. CDR3 sequence (DNA): TGTGCCAGCAGTTCTAGCCCTTCTTACCACAGGGGATTAGCCTATGGCTACACCTTC.

The chain recombines TRBV5-8 with TRBJ1-4; D perhaps matches TRBD1 (6 bases). The CDR3 extends over 14 amino acids. The V end was cut by 4 bases, the J end by 6 bases, with 13 bases between. The germline CDR1 and CDR2 sequences are SGHTS and YDEGEE. The CDR3 DNA follows: TGTGCCAGCAGCCGCAGGGACACCTATGAAAAACTGTTTTTT. Its translation: CASSRRDTYEKLFF.